The 27 T cell receptor beta chains reported below all come from one sample, sequenced in a study of regulatory T cells in long-lasting Graves disease. Time point meaning: persistent/refractory GD, antithyroid drugs over 5 years with positive TRAb. PBMCs provided the RNA from which the TCR library was made. Both iRepertoire HTBI primers and Arm-PCR of CDR3 regions were used to build the TCR beta libraries. TCRdb used MiXCR to reprocess the multiplex PCR reads, holding one entry per CDR3 protein. Here the sample spans approximately 500,000 distinct CDR3 sequences, 20% to 25% being singletons. This material consisted of peripheral blood mononuclear cells (PBMCs), taken when the disease was refractory, from a patient treated with antithyroid drugs. The receptors come from a female donor with Graves disease.

This chain links TRBV28 with TRBJ1-5; D is unclear. Germline CDR1 MDHEN, CDR2 SYDVKM. V was trimmed by 3 bases and J by 15 bases, leaving 21 bases between them. The CDR3 is 14 residues long. The CDR3 region is CASSFSSRAANGHF. In nucleotides, the CDR3 is TGTGCCAGCAGTTTCTCTAGCCGGGCCGCGAATGGGCATTTT.

This clonotype was seen at least ten times. The J gene is TRBJ1-4, the V gene TRBV10-3; tentatively, D is TRBD1 (5 bases). The CDR3 runs 16 residues. Germline lookup yields CDR1 ENHRY and CDR2 SYGVKD. The V end was cut by 11 bases, the J end by 7 bases, with 26 bases between. The CDR3 DNA is TGTGCCCCTGAACCGGGACCTAGCTGGGCGTGTGAAAAACTGTTTTTT. It is translated as CAPEPGPSWACEKLFF.

This clonotype occurred many times. The gene calls are TRBV25-1 and TRBJ2-7, with 9 bases identical to TRBD1. The CDR3 is made up of 15 amino acids. The J segment lost 5 bases and the V segment lost 4 bases, leaving 9 bases of the junction unmatched. Germline CDR1 reads MGHDK; CDR2 reads SYGVNS. The CDR3 loop reads CASSAGTGLFHEQYF. The CDR3 coding sequence is TGTGCCAGCAGTGCCGGGACAGGGCTATTCCACGAGCAGTACTTC.

The chain has TRBV5-4 and TRBJ1-2; 10 bases map to TRBD1. Germline CDR1 is SGHNT and CDR2 is YYREEE (reference sequence). The CDR3 consists of 16 residues. V dropped 4 bases and J dropped 6; count of bases not matched to a gene: 12. CDR3 in amino acids: CASSTLTGTGVDGYTF. As DNA, the CDR3 is TGTGCCAGCAGCACTCTCACCGGGACAGGGGTCGATGGCTACACCTTC.

The rearrangement links TRBV12-3 or TRBV12-4 to TRBJ2-1; 8 bases align to TRBD2. The CDR3 runs 15 residues. V dropped 3 bases and J dropped 5; count of bases not matched to a gene: 6. The CDR3 DNA sequence: TGTGCCAGCAGTTTTAGCGGGGAGTGGAACAATGAGCAGTTCTTC. This codes for CASSFSGEWNNEQFF.

The chain joins TRBV29-1 to TRBJ2-1, with TRBD2 matching 8 bases. Germline V gene lookup returns CDR1 SQVTM and CDR2 ANQGSEA. The trim removed 6 bases at V and 4 bases at J, leaving 5 bases unmatched. CDR3 size: 13 residues. The CDR3 loop is CSVDGGVYNEQFF. In DNA, the CDR3 is TGCAGCGTGGACGGGGGGGTGTACAATGAGCAGTTCTTC.

The chain recombines TRBV20-1 with TRBJ2-3, with D possibly matching TRBD2 (6 bases). The CDR3 extends over 16 amino acids. The V end lost 1 base, the J end lost 3 bases, and 17 bases lay between the germline ends. Germline V lookup: CDR1 DFQATT, CDR2 SNEGSKA (reference sequence). For the CDR3, the DNA is TGCAGTGCTAGAGGCCTGGGACTTGTAGAAACAGATACGCAGTATTTT. Residues: CSARGLGLVETDTQYF.

This clonotype was recorded at least ten times. The chain couples TRBV28 to TRBJ2-7, with D perhaps matching TRBD1 (6 bases). The V and J ends lost 2 bases and 0 bases respectively, with 11 bases between them. The germline V gene encodes CDR1 MDHEN and CDR2 SYDVKM. The length of the CDR3 is 15 residues. The CDR3 nucleotides are TGTGCCAGCAGTTTAAGTCAGGGGCCCTCCTACGAGCAGTACTTC. This codes for CASSLSQGPSYEQYF.

The chain employs TRBV24-1 and TRBJ1-5, with D unresolved. This CDR3 is 15 amino acids long. Germline assignment: CDR1 KGHDR and CDR2 SFDVKD. Trimming stripped 3 bases from V and 3 bases from J, with 11 bases between. Written as DNA, the CDR3 is TGTGCCACCAGTGATCGGGGTAATCTCAATCAGCCCCAGCATTTT. Translation gives CATSDRGNLNQPQHF.

This clonotype was recorded a few times. The chain uses TRBV7-2 and TRBJ1-1; D may be TRBD1 (6 bases). V was shortened by 2 bases and J by 0 bases, with 13 bases between the two germline ends. The germline V gene encodes CDR1 SGHTA and CDR2 FQGNSA. This CDR3 contains 16 residues. The CDR3 protein is CASSLRPTGLNTEAFF. The DNA of the CDR3 is TGTGCCAGCAGCTTAAGGCCGACAGGCTTGAACACTGAAGCTTTCTTT.

This clonotype was counted only a few times. This chain connects TRBV4-3 to TRBJ2-2, with D perhaps TRBD2 (6 bases). The CDR3 spans 17 residues. CDR1 is LGHNA, CDR2 YSLEER, per germline. V lost 0 bases, J lost 4 bases, and 15 bases lay in between. The CDR3 loop reads CASSQDFAGRVTGELFF. DNA of the CDR3: TGCGCCAGCAGCCAAGATTTCGCGGGGCGCGTCACCGGGGAGCTGTTTTTT.

This clonotype came up a few times. This chain links TRBV19 with TRBJ1-5; TRBD1 is a possible D gene (5 bases). V was shortened by 4 bases and J by 1 base, with 11 bases between the two germline ends. Germline CDR1 LNHDA, CDR2 SQIVND (reference sequence). CDR3 length equals 15 residues. The CDR3 region is CASSRDSRSNQPQHF. The CDR3 coding sequence is TGTGCCAGTAGTAGGGACTCTAGGAGCAATCAGCCCCAGCATTTT.

The chain couples TRBV7-2 to TRBJ2-2; D is perhaps TRBD2 (5 bases). The length of the CDR3 is 14 residues. Trimming pared 6 bases from V and 3 bases from J, leaving 11 bases between. Germline values: CDR1 SGHTA, CDR2 FQGNSA. The CDR3 spells CASSYLRDTGELFF. In DNA form, the CDR3 reads TGTGCCAGCAGTTATTTGCGGGACACCGGGGAGCTGTTTTTT.

In this sample, this clonotype turned up a few times. The chain joins TRBV30 to TRBJ1-2; D perhaps matches TRBD1 (5 bases). V shed 0 bases and J shed 4 bases, with 9 bases lying between them. The CDR3 loop spans 13 amino acids. CDR1 is GTSNPN and CDR2 is SVGIG in the germline V gene (reference sequence). CDR3 in DNA: TGTGCCTGGAGTGTAACGGGGCCCTATGGCTACACCTTC. Translated, it gives CAWSVTGPYGYTF.

Comments on this clonotype: A much larger clonotype is one base distant, so this may be a read error. The chain carries TRBV6-1 and TRBJ1-1; 7 positions agree with TRBD1. The germline V gene has CDR1 MNHNS and CDR2 SASEGT. The CDR3 totals 14 residues. The ends lost 5 bases at V and 5 bases at J; junction bases unmatched: 8. The CDR3 bases are TGTGCCAGCAGTCTCCAGGGACAGTGGACTGAAGCTTTCTTT. Translating gives CASSLQGQWTEAFF.

This clonotype was detected a few times. The chain combines TRBV7-3 with TRBJ2-7; 9 positions match TRBD2. V gave up 5 bases and J gave up 5 bases; unmatched junction bases: 7. This CDR3 comprises 14 residues. In germline, CDR1 is SGHTA, CDR2 FQGTGA. CDR3 in amino acids: CASSPGLASDEQYF. CDR3 DNA: TGTGCCAGCAGCCCGGGACTAGCTTCGGACGAGCAGTACTTC.

There are a few counts of this clonotype. The chain recombines TRBV30 with TRBJ1-1; D call uncertain. V lost 0 bases and J lost 13, with 15 bases in between. CDR1 is GTSNPN, CDR2 SVGIG, per germline (reference sequence). CDR3 length: 12 amino acids. The CDR3 region has the DNA TGTGCCTGGAGTGTTTCCCCACCACGGGGTTTCTTT. Translating it yields CAWSVSPPRGFF.

In regard to this clonotype: This may arise from a read error, as a much more abundant clone is one base away. The V call is TRBV7-9, the J call TRBJ2-5, with unresolved D. This CDR3 spans 14 amino acids. V was trimmed by 6 bases and J by 1 base, leaving 12 bases between them. The germline CDR1 and CDR2 sequences are SEHNR and FQNEAQ (reference sequence). The CDR3 is CASRSGRSQETQYF. As DNA, the CDR3 is TGTGCCAGCAGATCCGGACGGAGCCAAGAGACCCAGTACTTC.

With regard to this clonotype: A clone one base away is much larger, so this may be a read error. This rearrangement joins TRBV19 to TRBJ1-1; D uncertain. CDR1 LNHDA and CDR2 SQIVND come from the germline V gene (reference sequence). Trimming took 7 bases from V and 4 from J, leaving 10 bases between them. The CDR3 is 12 amino acids. CDR3 sequence reads: CASNIWGTEAFF. In DNA form, the CDR3 reads TGTGCCAGTAATATCTGGGGCACTGAAGCTTTCTTT.

This clonotype occurred many times. The CDR3 DNA sequence: TGTGCCAGCAGTTTAGTAGAGGGGGAGCCCCAGCATTTT. Protein sequence: CASSLVEGEPQHF. The genes are TRBV12-3 or TRBV12-4 and TRBJ1-5; possibly TRBD1 for D (6 bases). V lost 1 base, J lost 8 bases, and 9 bases lay in between. The CDR3 has 13 amino acids.

Ten or more counts support this clonotype. The V call is TRBV20-1, the J call TRBJ2-5; D is undetermined. The CDR3 runs to 13 residues. The germline V and J ends were trimmed by 5 bases and 4 bases, with 14 bases remaining between them. Germline CDR1 is DFQATT and CDR2 is SNEGSKA (reference sequence). The CDR3 bases are TGCAGTGCTTCTGGATATACTGGAGAGACCCAGTACTTC. This encodes CSASGYTGETQYF.

This clonotype was counted between two and nine times. The V call is TRBV6-1, the J call TRBJ2-5; 7 bases line up with TRBD1. After removal of 10 bases from V and 4 bases from J, the junction contained 9 bases not matched to a gene. Germline lookup yields CDR1 MNHNS and CDR2 SASEGT. This CDR3 is built from 13 residues. This CDR3 reads CATFSGGGETQYF. The DNA of the CDR3 is TGTGCCACTTTCTCAGGGGGTGGAGAGACCCAGTACTTC.

The sample holds a few counts of this clonotype. Being one base from a much bigger clone, this may be a read error. The chain joins TRBV20-1 to TRBJ1-2; no clear D gene. CDR3 length: 9 residues. In germline, CDR1 is DFQATT, CDR2 SNEGSKA (reference sequence). CDR3 in amino acids: CSASAGCTF. CDR3 DNA sequence: TGCAGTGCTAGTGCTGGCTGCACCTTC.

This clonotype was recorded a few times. The chain joins TRBV4-1 to TRBJ1-2; D gene ambiguous. CDR3 length: 13 amino acids. Germline CDR1 MGHRA, CDR2 YSYEKL. The V end lost 6 bases, the J end lost 1 base, and 9 bases lay between the germline ends. The chain's CDR3 is CASSGHSNYGYTF. In DNA, the CDR3 is TGCGCCAGCAGTGGGCACAGTAACTATGGCTACACCTTC.

This chain joins TRBV12-3 or TRBV12-4 and TRBJ2-3; 8 nucleotides agree with TRBD2. The CDR3 is made up of 15 amino acids. The V gene end was trimmed by 3 bases and the J gene end by 2 bases; junction bases not matched to a gene: 4. The CDR3 protein is CASSLREAPTDTQYF. Written as DNA, the CDR3 is TGTGCCAGCAGTTTGCGGGAGGCTCCCACAGATACGCAGTATTTT.

This clonotype occurred a few times. The chain uses TRBV15 and TRBJ2-1, with TRBD2 matching over 7 bases. Germline V gene data show CDR1 as LNHNV and CDR2 as YYDKDF (reference sequence). With 1 base clipped from V and 0 bases from J, the junction kept 0 bases outside the gene matches. CDR3 length: 15 amino acids. CDR3 sequence: CATSRGGSSYNEQFF. CDR3 nucleotide sequence: TGTGCCACCAGCAGAGGCGGGAGCTCCTACAATGAGCAGTTCTTC.

This clonotype has only a few counts. The rearrangement links TRBV7-2 to TRBJ2-5; 8 bases line up with TRBD1. The V gene's germline CDR1 is SGHTA and CDR2 FQGNSA. The length of the CDR3 is 18 residues. Losses at the gene ends were 5 bases for V and 2 bases for J; bases not matched to a gene: 16. The CDR3 DNA is TGTGCCAGCAGCGTTTCAGGGGGCGCGATTGCGGGGCAAGAGACCCAGTACTTC. Its protein product is CASSVSGGAIAGQETQYF.